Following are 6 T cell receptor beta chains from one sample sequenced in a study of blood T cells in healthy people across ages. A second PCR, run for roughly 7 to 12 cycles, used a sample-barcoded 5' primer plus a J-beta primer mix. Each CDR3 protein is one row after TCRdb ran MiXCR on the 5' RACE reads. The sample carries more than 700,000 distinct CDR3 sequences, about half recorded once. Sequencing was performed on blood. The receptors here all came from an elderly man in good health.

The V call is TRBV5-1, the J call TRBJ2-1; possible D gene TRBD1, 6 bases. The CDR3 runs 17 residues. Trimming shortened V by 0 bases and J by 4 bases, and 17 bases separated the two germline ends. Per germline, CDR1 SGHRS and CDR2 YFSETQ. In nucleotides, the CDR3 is TGCGCCAGCAGCTTGGGGGGACGAGGACAGAGGTACAATGAGCAGTTCTTC. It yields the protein CASSLGGRGQRYNEQFF.

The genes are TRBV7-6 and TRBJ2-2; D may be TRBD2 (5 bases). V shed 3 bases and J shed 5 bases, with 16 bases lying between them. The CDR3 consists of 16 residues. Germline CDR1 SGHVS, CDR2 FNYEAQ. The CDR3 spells CASSFSWQVATGELFF. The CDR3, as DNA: TGTGCCAGCAGCTTTTCATGGCAGGTAGCGACCGGGGAGCTGTTTTTT.

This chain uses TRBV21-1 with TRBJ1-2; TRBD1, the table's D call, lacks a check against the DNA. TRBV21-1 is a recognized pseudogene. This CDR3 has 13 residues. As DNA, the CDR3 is TGTGCCAGCAGCTCACAGGGGAAGGATGGCTACACCTTC. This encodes CASSSQGKDGYTF.

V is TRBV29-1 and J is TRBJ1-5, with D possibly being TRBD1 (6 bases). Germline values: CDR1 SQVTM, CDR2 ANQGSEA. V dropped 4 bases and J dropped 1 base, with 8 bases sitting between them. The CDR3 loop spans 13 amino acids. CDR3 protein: CSVGRGSNQPQHF. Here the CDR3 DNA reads TGCAGCGTTGGCAGGGGCAGCAATCAGCCCCAGCATTTT.

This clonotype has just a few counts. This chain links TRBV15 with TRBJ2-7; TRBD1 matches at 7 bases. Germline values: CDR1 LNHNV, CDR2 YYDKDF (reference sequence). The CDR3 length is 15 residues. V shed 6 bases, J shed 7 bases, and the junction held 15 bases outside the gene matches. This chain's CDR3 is CATSSDRESLWEQYF. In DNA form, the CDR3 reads TGTGCCACCAGTAGCGACAGGGAATCTTTGTGGGAGCAGTACTTC.

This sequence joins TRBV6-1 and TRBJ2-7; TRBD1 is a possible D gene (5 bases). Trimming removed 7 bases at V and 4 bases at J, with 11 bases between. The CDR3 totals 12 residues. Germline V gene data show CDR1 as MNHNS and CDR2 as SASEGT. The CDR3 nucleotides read TGTGCCAGCACCCAGGACAAGTACGAGCAGTACTTC. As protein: CASTQDKYEQYF.